Listed below are T cell receptor beta chains from one sample, sequenced in a study of CD8+ T cells in alopecia areata. Profiling relied on immunoSEQ multiplex PCR, and the TCRdb table lists in-frame clones only, not all of them. The profile covers 5,500 to 6,000 clones, with 60% appearing a single time and around an eighth taken by the ten largest. Sequencing was done on a sample of skin. The source is a human donor with alopecia areata. The CDR3 runs from the conserved cysteine through the conserved F or W. The order of the fields is clone size, V gene, D gene, J gene, CDR3 DNA, CDR3 protein. The D gene is left open where the match is weak. Clone size is shown for a subset of rows, as once, few, many or a class of expanded clone.

>-|TRBV6-6|-|TRBJ2-2
TGTGCCAGCAGTTCCTCCGGGTCTCAGATGGGCGGGGAGCTGTTTTTT
CASSSSGSQMGGELFF
>-|TRBV4-1|-|TRBJ1-2
TGCGCCAGCAGCCAAGTGGCGGGGACTGGCTACACCTTC
CASSQVAGTGYTF
>few|TRBV10-3|TRBD2|TRBJ2-1
TGTGCCATCAGGACCTCTAGCGGGGGGGATTTGCGCAGTGAGCAGTTCTTC
CAIRTSSGGDLRSEQFF
>medium-sized|TRBV13|-|TRBJ2-1
TGTGCCAGCTCCCGGGTGGGGAATGAGCAGTTCTTC
CASSRVGNEQFF
>-|TRBV11-2|-|TRBJ1-1
TGTGCCAGCAGCCCGGAGGGGCGGAGAATGAACACTGAAGCTTTCTTT
CASSPEGRRMNTEAFF
>-|TRBV5-1|-|TRBJ1-6
TGCGCCAGCAGCCAAGGCGACAGGACGAATAATTCACCCCTCCACTTT
CASSQGDRTNNSPLHF
>few|TRBV19|TRBD2|TRBJ2-3
TGTGCCAGTAGCGGACTAGCGGGGAGAAGCACAGATACGCAGTATTTT
CASSGLAGRSTDTQYF
>few|TRBV7-9|-|TRBJ1-6
TGTGCCAGCAGCTTAGGGGGCTCACCCCTCCACTTT
CASSLGGSPLHF
>-|TRBV10-1|-|TRBJ2-2
TGCGCCAGCAGTGAGGAGGGGATGGTGAACACCGGGGAGCTGTTTTTT
CASSEEGMVNTGELFF
>-|TRBV7-6|-|TRBJ2-2
TGTGCCAGCAGCCCGACGCCGGGAGTCTATACCGGGGAGCTGTTTTTT
CASSPTPGVYTGELFF
>-|TRBV6-1|-|TRBJ2-3
TGTGGGACAGTTAGGGGAGATACGCAGTATTTT
CGTVRGDTQYF
>-|TRBV10-3|TRBD2|TRBJ2-7
TGTGCCATCAGTAAGGGGACTAGCGGGGGGCATTTGTACGAGCAGTACTTC
CAISKGTSGGHLYEQYF
>-|TRBV10-3|-|TRBJ2-3
TGTGCCATCAGTGAGCACCCAGGGGGGAGCGGCACAGATACGCAGTATTTT
CAISEHPGGSGTDTQYF
>-|TRBV19|TRBD1|TRBJ1-5
TGTGCCAGTACCCCGGGACAGACAAGAAATCAGCCCCAGCATTTT
CASTPGQTRNQPQHF
>-|TRBV2|-|TRBJ2-7
TGTGCCAGCAGTGCAGATTCCTACGAGCAGTACTTC
CASSADSYEQYF
>-|TRBV18|-|TRBJ2-1
TGTGCCAGCTCACCGCCCAGCACCTACAATGAGCAGTTCTTC
CASSPPSTYNEQFF
>large|TRBV10-3|-|TRBJ2-7
TGTGCCATCAGTGGCGGACTGGTAGACTACGAGCAGTACTTC
CAISGGLVDYEQYF